The source of this TCR beta chain is a study of OX40 agonist ivuxolimab in advanced cancers. On the study more broadly: The study reported partial responses in three patients: one hepatocellular carcinoma, two cutaneous melanoma.

CDR3 length equals 16 residues. V lost 0 bases and J lost 5, with 15 bases in between. Germline V lookup: CDR1 SGHRS, CDR2 YFSETQ. In the case of this clone: No antigen is known for it.

Study conclusions and caveats: Dosing at 0.1 to 3.0 mg/kg was accompanied by clonal expansion of CD4+ and CD8+ blood T cells by week 6. Certain nonresponders additionally had low normalized T-cell clonal expansion.

Clones were sequenced by immunoSEQ multiplex PCR, and TCRdb holds only the in-frame ones, with some missing. Of over 60,000 clones listed, around 80% are singletons. The chain carries TRBV5-1 and TRBJ2-1; D could derive from TRBD1 or TRBD2 (5 bases each). This sequence originates from an adult with an advanced solid tumor such as melanoma, head and neck, liver or kidney cancer. Sequenced material: CD4+ or CD8+ T cells sorted from blood, taken in a trial of the OX40 agonist ivuxolimab. This chain's CDR3 is CASSLAGTAFNNEQFF. The CDR3 DNA follows: TGCGCCAGCAGCTTGGCCGGGACGGCTTTTAACAATGAGCAGTTCTTC.